These 20 T cell receptor beta chains were all obtained from the same sample, sequenced in a study of cytomegalovirus exposure and HLA in healthy donors. The PCR employed 60 Vbeta primers together with 13 Jbeta primers. Libraries were prepared by immunoSEQ multiplex PCR; TCRdb keeps only in-frame clonotypes and omits some of them. The sample shows 150,000 to 200,000 clones, approximately 76% of them seen only once. Sequencing was performed on PBMCs. Every receptor here comes from a female donor in good health and CMV-seronegative.

J is TRBJ2-2 and V is TRBV5-1, with a possible D match to TRBD2 (5 bases). The germline gives CDR1 SGHRS, CDR2 YFSETQ. V dropped 1 base and J dropped 2 bases, with 12 bases sitting between them. This CDR3 region has 16 residues. The CDR3 DNA reads as TGCGCCAGCAGCTTGTGGGGAGCTTATAACACCGGGGAGCTGTTTTTT. Its translation is CASSLWGAYNTGELFF.

This chain uses TRBV5-1 with TRBJ1-2; TRBD1 agrees at 10 bases. This CDR3 spans 14 amino acids. The germline CDR1 and CDR2 sequences are SGHRS and YFSETQ. The trim removed 0 bases at V and 8 bases at J, leaving 4 bases unmatched. As DNA, the CDR3 is TGCGCCAGCAGCTTGGGACAGGGGGCAGGCGGCTACACCTTC. It is translated as CASSLGQGAGGYTF.

This rearrangement joins TRBV5-1 to TRBJ2-7; D not certain. With 4 bases removed from V and 7 bases from J, the gap between germline ends came to 18 bases. CDR1 and CDR2 from the germline V gene are SGHRS and YFSETQ. This CDR3 has 14 residues. DNA of the CDR3: TGCGCCAGCAGCCCTACCGTGGGCAGTTTAGAGCAGTACTTC. Protein sequence: CASSPTVGSLEQYF.

The chain has TRBV5-8 and TRBJ1-5, with unresolved D. The ends were cut back, 3 bases at V and 6 bases at J, with 10 bases in the middle. Germline CDR1 SGHTS, CDR2 YDEGEE. The CDR3 covers 13 residues. CDR3 sequence reads: CASSSSRGQPQHF. The CDR3 nucleotides are TGTGCCAGCAGCTCTTCTCGGGGTCAGCCCCAGCATTTT.

The chain carries TRBV5-4 and TRBJ1-1; D is uncertain. The CDR3 has 13 residues. The germline CDR1 and CDR2 sequences are SGHNT and YYREEE (reference sequence). V lost 3 bases, J lost 4 bases, and 10 bases lay in between. CDR3 in amino acids: CASSSGASTEAFF. The DNA of the CDR3 is TGTGCCAGCAGCTCTGGAGCGAGCACTGAAGCTTTCTTT.

The chain's CDR3 is CASSVHGASSYNEQFF. Written as DNA, the CDR3 is TGTGCCAGCAGCGTACATGGGGCCAGCTCCTACAATGAGCAGTTCTTC. The chain employs TRBV9 and TRBJ2-1; tentative D call: TRBD1 (5 bases). The CDR3 spans 16 residues. Looked up from germline, CDR1 is SGDLS and CDR2 is YYNGEE. V was trimmed by 1 base and J by 0 bases, leaving 11 bases between them.

The chain is built from TRBV2 and TRBJ2-1; 13 bases align to TRBD2. The CDR3 is 14 residues long. V was clipped by 5 bases and J by 9 bases; unmatched bases: 4. The germline gives CDR1 SNHLY, CDR2 FYNNEI. For the CDR3, the DNA is TGTGCCAGCAGTAGGACTAGCGGGGGTGGTGAGCAGTTCTTC. It yields the protein CASSRTSGGGEQFF. The full variable domain, in which reference TRBV2 and TRBJ2-1 provide the parts outside the CDR3, is EPEVTQTPSHQVTQMGQEVILRCVPISNHLYFYWYRQILGQKVEFLVSFYNNEISEKSEIFDDQFSVERPDGSNFTLKIRSTKLEDSAMYFCASSRTSGGGEQFFGPGTRLTVL.

The chain couples TRBV7-2 to TRBJ2-7; D is possibly TRBD1 (5 bases). V was trimmed by 5 bases and J by 3 bases, leaving 17 bases between them. This CDR3 spans 15 amino acids. Germline V CDR1 and CDR2: SGHTA, FQGNSA. The CDR3: CASSVRGQINYEQYF. CDR3 DNA sequence: TGTGCCAGCAGCGTTCGAGGACAAATTAACTACGAGCAGTACTTC.

This clone occurred a few times. At one end, the junction sequence differs from germline, possibly due to a read error. CDR3: CASSSRDRVAGELFF. CDR3 sequence (DNA): TGTGCCAGCAGCTCCCGGGACAGGGTTGCCGGGGAGCTGTTTTTT. This chain links TRBV5-1 with TRBJ2-2, with TRBD1 matching 9 bases. CDR3 size: 15 residues. Germline V gene sequence: CDR1 SGHRS, CDR2 YFSETQ.

V is TRBV30 and J is TRBJ1-3; D remains ambiguous. Per germline, CDR1 GTSNPN and CDR2 SVGIG (reference sequence). The CDR3 is 15 amino acids. V lost 2 bases to trimming and J lost 0 bases, with 11 bases between them. DNA of the CDR3: TGTGCCTGGAGTCTGGGCCCTATCTCTGGAAACACCATATATTTT. Protein: CAWSLGPISGNTIYF.

The V and J genes are TRBV2 and TRBJ2-3; the match to TRBD2 covers 7 bases. CDR3 length: 14 residues. J was trimmed by 2 bases and V by 5 bases; bases with no gene match: 4. Per the germline V gene, CDR1 is SNHLY and CDR2 is FYNNEI. The CDR3 DNA reads TGTGCCAGCAGTCGGGGGGTCCTCACAGATACGCAGTATTTT. Its translation: CASSRGVLTDTQYF.

V is TRBV18 and J is TRBJ2-7; D call uncertain. The length of the CDR3 is 13 residues. Trimming pared 2 bases from V and 3 bases from J, leaving 8 bases between. In germline, CDR1 is KGHSH, CDR2 LQKENI. The chain's CDR3 is CASSPTENYEQYF. The DNA of the CDR3 is TGTGCCAGCTCACCAACAGAAAACTACGAGCAGTACTTC.

The chain combines TRBV9 with TRBJ1-3; 10 bases line up with TRBD1. This CDR3 contains 17 residues. Germline-derived CDR1 and CDR2 are SGDLS and YYNGEE. The ends lost 4 bases at V and 3 bases at J; junction bases unmatched: 10. CDR3 sequence (DNA): TGTGCCAGCAGCCGATCCAGACAGGGGGCGAGTGGAAACACCATATATTTT. Encoded protein: CASSRSRQGASGNTIYF.

V is TRBV5-4 and J is TRBJ1-1, with TRBD1 as a possible D gene (5 bases). Trimming left V 4 bases short and J 4 bases short, with 14 bases between. The V gene's germline CDR1 is SGHNT and CDR2 YYREEE (reference sequence). There are 14 residues in the CDR3. In nucleotides, the CDR3 is TGTGCCAGCAGCCCTTGGGGACTCAGCACTGAAGCTTTCTTT. Encoded protein: CASSPWGLSTEAFF. The entire variable domain, with the rest obtained from reference TRBV5-4 and TRBJ1-1, is as follows: ETGVTQSPTHLIKTRGQQVTLRCSSQSGHNTVSWYQQALGQGPQFIFQYYREEENGRGNFPPRFSGLQFPNYSSELNVNALELDDSALYLCASSPWGLSTEAFFGQGTRLTVV.

Turning to this clone: Other nucleotide sequences in the sample specify the same CDR3. This chain links TRBV6-1 with TRBJ2-7; D might be TRBD1 (6 bases). Per the germline V gene, CDR1 is MNHNS and CDR2 is SASEGT. The CDR3 is 14 amino acids. V lost 2 bases and J 0 bases, leaving 8 bases between the germline ends. This CDR3 reads CASSEPGVSYEQYF. Written as DNA, the CDR3 is TGTGCCAGCAGTGAACCAGGGGTCTCCTACGAGCAGTACTTC.

The chain combines TRBV4-1 with TRBJ1-2; unclear D gene. Germline V gene lookup returns CDR1 MGHRA and CDR2 YSYEKL. This CDR3 spans 16 amino acids. V gave up 0 bases and J gave up 4 bases, with 15 bases separating them. The CDR3 loop reads CASSQEGRSPGYGYTF. CDR3 nucleotide sequence: TGCGCCAGCAGCCAAGAAGGGAGGTCCCCGGGCTATGGCTACACCTTC.

This sequence joins TRBV30 and TRBJ2-1; TRBD2 aligns across 7 bases. Germline V gives CDR1 GTSNPN, CDR2 SVGIG (reference sequence). CDR3 size: 16 residues. V dropped 0 bases and J dropped 3; count of bases not matched to a gene: 8. The CDR3 bases are TGTGCCTGGAGTGTAGGGGCGAGCGGGAACTACAATGAGCAGTTCTTC. Amino acids: CAWSVGASGNYNEQFF.

This clone was seen a few times. The CDR3 protein is CASSPGTSGSYEQYF. In DNA, the CDR3 is TGTGCCAGCAGCCCCGGGACTAGCGGCTCCTACGAGCAGTACTTC. This sequence joins TRBV6-5 and TRBJ2-7; 11 positions agree with TRBD2. Trimming removed 6 bases from V and 0 bases from J; junction bases left unmatched: 4. CDR3 length: 15 amino acids. The germline CDR1 and CDR2 sequences are MNHEY and SVGAGI.

The J gene is TRBJ1-1, the V gene TRBV7-2, with TRBD1 as a possible D gene (5 bases). V was clipped by 6 bases and J by 3 bases, with 14 bases between them. The CDR3 has 14 residues. The germline V gene has CDR1 SGHTA and CDR2 FQGNSA. CDR3 bases: TGTGCCAGCAGTTCTCAGGGTGGGGACACTGAAGCTTTCTTT. Encoded protein: CASSSQGGDTEAFF.

The chain has TRBV4-1 and TRBJ2-7; tentatively, D is TRBD2 (5 bases). The CDR3 is 12 residues long. Germline V gives CDR1 MGHRA, CDR2 YSYEKL. Trimming cost V 4 bases and J 5 bases, with 9 bases left between them. The CDR3: CASSLPGDEQYF. The CDR3, as DNA: TGCGCCAGCAGCCTCCCCGGGGACGAGCAGTACTTC.